This T cell receptor beta chain appears in the sequencing data of a study of shared clonotypes between healthy human individuals. Some clones are missing from TCRdb's copy, which holds only in-frame ones; the method was immunoSEQ multiplex PCR. The profile covers roughly 1,500,000 clones, with approximately 98% appearing a single time and about 0.4% taken by the ten largest. On this clone: Its target is not known.

Researchers partitioned CD4+ cells into CD45RA+ naive and CD45RA-negative memory subsets. Notes on the study in general: Sampling covered nothing but blood. Tissue TCR repertoires likely differ from those found in blood. Shared across several donors were around 5% of the naive CD4 clonotypes.

The CDR3 length is 13 residues. V gave up 7 bases and J gave up 7 bases; unmatched junction bases: 10. Germline CDR1 reads SGDLS; CDR2 reads YYNGEE. The sequence derives from a man under 40 in good health. Sequenced sample: naive CD4+ T cells sorted from blood. Noted subset: CD45RA+ positively selected. This chain uses TRBV9 with TRBJ2-7; 8 nucleotides align to TRBD1. The CDR3 region is CASARTGLEEQYF. The CDR3 nucleotides read TGTGCCAGCGCACGGACAGGGCTGGAAGAGCAGTACTTC.